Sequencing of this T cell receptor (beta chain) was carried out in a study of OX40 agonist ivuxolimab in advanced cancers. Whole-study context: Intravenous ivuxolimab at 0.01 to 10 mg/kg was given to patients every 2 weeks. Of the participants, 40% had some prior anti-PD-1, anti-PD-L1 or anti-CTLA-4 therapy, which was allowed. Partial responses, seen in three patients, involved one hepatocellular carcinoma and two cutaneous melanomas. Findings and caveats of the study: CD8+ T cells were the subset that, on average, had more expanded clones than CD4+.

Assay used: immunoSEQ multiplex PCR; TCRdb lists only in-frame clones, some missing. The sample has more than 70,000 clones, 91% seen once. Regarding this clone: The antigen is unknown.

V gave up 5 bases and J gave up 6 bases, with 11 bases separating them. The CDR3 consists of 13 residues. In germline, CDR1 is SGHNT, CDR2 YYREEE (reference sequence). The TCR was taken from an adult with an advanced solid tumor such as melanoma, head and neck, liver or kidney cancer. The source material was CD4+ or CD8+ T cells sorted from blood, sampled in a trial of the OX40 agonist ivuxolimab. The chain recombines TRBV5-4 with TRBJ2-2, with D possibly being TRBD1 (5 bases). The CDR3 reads CASSPDSPGELFF. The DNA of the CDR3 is TGTGCCAGCAGTCCTGACAGCCCCGGGGAGCTGTTTTTT.